The 19 T cell receptor beta chains presented below share a single source sample, sequenced in a study of CD8+ T cells in alopecia areata. Treatment noted: oral pan-JAK inhibitor, 5-10 mg twice daily. Extracted from the samples, RNA was reverse transcribed into cDNA to serve as the sequencing template. Some clones are missing from TCRdb's copy, which holds only in-frame ones; the method was immunoSEQ multiplex PCR. This sample has 200,000 to 250,000 clones, with under 75% found just once. Sequencing used CD4+ T cells sorted from blood, obtained at week 4, from a patient treated with tofacitinib. The receptors here all came from a human donor with alopecia areata.

This clone was detected once. The chain joins TRBV7-7 to TRBJ2-5, with D possibly TRBD1 on 7 matching bases. CDR3 size: 15 residues. Trimming shortened V by 2 bases and J by 5 bases, and 15 bases separated the two germline ends. CDR1 is SSHAT, CDR2 FNYEAQ, per germline (reference sequence). CDR3 sequence reads: CASSLRPAGGETQYF. The CDR3 coding sequence is TGTGCCAGCAGCTTACGTCCCGCAGGGGGGGAGACCCAGTACTTC.

This clone has more than one count but fewer than ten. The V call is TRBV25-1, the J call TRBJ2-3; tentatively, D is TRBD1 or TRBD2 (5 bases each). The ends were cut back, 4 bases at V and 1 base at J, with 9 bases in the middle. This CDR3 region has 14 residues. Germline values: CDR1 MGHDK, CDR2 SYGVNS. CDR3 in amino acids: CASSGGPRTDTQYF. CDR3 DNA sequence: TGTGCCAGCAGTGGGGGACCACGCACAGATACGCAGTATTTT.

The rearrangement links TRBV29-1 to TRBJ2-3, with D hard to call. Trimming cost V 7 bases and J 6 bases, with 11 bases left between them. The germline V gene has CDR1 SQVTM and CDR2 ANQGSEA. The CDR3 length is 11 residues. The CDR3, as DNA: TGCAGCGCCTCTGAGCTTGATACGCAGTATTTT. Its protein is CSASELDTQYF.

This clone was observed a handful of times. The V call is TRBV5-6, the J call TRBJ1-5; D not certain. Germline lookup yields CDR1 SGHDT and CDR2 YYEEEE. V lost 3 bases and J lost 3, with 7 bases in between. CDR3 length: 13 amino acids. The CDR3 sequence: CASSWWSNQPQHF. CDR3 nucleotide sequence: TGTGCCAGCAGCTGGTGGTCCAATCAGCCCCAGCATTTT.

A note on this clone: The sample carries other DNA sequences with the same CDR3. V usage is TRBV20-1 and J usage is TRBJ2-5; D uncertain. The germline V and J ends were trimmed by 3 bases and 4 bases, with 6 bases remaining between them. This CDR3 region has 11 residues. Germline V gene lookup returns CDR1 DFQATT and CDR2 SNEGSKA (reference sequence). The CDR3 DNA reads as TGCAGTGCTAGGACGGGAGAGACCCAGTACTTC. This encodes CSARTGETQYF.

V usage is TRBV6-1 and J usage is TRBJ2-1, with D tentatively TRBD1 (5 bases). Germline CDR1 MNHNS, CDR2 SASEGT. The CDR3 is made up of 12 amino acids. V dropped 8 bases and J dropped 8 bases, with 13 bases sitting between them. The CDR3 nucleotides are TGTGCCAGCGAAGGGGCAGGCCATGAGCAGTTCTTC. It translates to CASEGAGHEQFF.

This chain connects TRBV4-3 to TRBJ1-2; D might be TRBD1 (6 bases). The CDR3 runs to 16 residues. CDR1 and CDR2 from the germline V gene are LGHNA and YSLEER. Trimming stripped 4 bases from V and 0 bases from J, with 15 bases between. The CDR3 DNA follows: TGCGCCAGCAGCCTGTCGGACAGAGAGACTAACTATGGCTACACCTTC. Translation: CASSLSDRETNYGYTF.

This clone was counted between two and nine times. The J gene is TRBJ1-1, the V gene TRBV27; perhaps TRBD1 as D (6 bases). V gave up 5 bases and J gave up 1 base, with 11 bases separating them. Germline V lookup: CDR1 MNHEY, CDR2 SMNVEV (reference sequence). This CDR3 is built from 14 residues. For the CDR3, the DNA is TGTGCCAGCAGTCCTCTGACAGGGAACACTGAAGCTTTCTTT. Translating it yields CASSPLTGNTEAFF.

The rearrangement joins TRBV9 to TRBJ2-5, with TRBD2 matching over 7 bases. Germline values: CDR1 SGDLS, CDR2 YYNGEE. Trimming removed 4 bases from V and 7 bases from J; junction bases left unmatched: 7. The CDR3 has 13 amino acids. The CDR3 loop reads CASSSRGSGTQYF. CDR3 nucleotide sequence: TGTGCCAGCAGCTCGCGGGGGAGTGGGACCCAGTACTTC. Filled out from reference TRBV9 and TRBJ2-5, the complete variable domain reads DSGVTQTPKHLITATGQRVTLRCSPRSGDLSVYWYQQSLDQGLQFLIQYYNGEERAKGNILERFSAQQFPDLHSELNLSSLELGDSALYFCASSSRGSGTQYFGPGTRLLVL.

The CDR3 DNA reads as TGTGCCAGCAGCACCGGACTAGCGGGGAACACCGGGGAGCTGTTTTTT. It is translated as CASSTGLAGNTGELFF. The V call is TRBV9, the J call TRBJ2-2; 11 nucleotides align to TRBD2. Looked up from germline, CDR1 is SGDLS and CDR2 is YYNGEE. This CDR3 contains 16 residues. Trimming removed 4 bases from V and 1 base from J; junction bases left unmatched: 3.

The rearrangement joins TRBV7-9 to TRBJ1-1; possibly TRBD1 for D (5 bases). Between the trimmed V and J ends, which lost 3 bases and 0 bases, there was a span of 8 bases. The germline V gene has CDR1 SEHNR and CDR2 FQNEAQ (reference sequence). CDR3 length: 14 residues. The CDR3 nucleotides are TGTGCCAGCAGCTTTGGGGCCATGAACACTGAAGCTTTCTTT. Its protein is CASSFGAMNTEAFF.

This chain joins TRBV9 and TRBJ2-2, with 15 bases that match TRBD2. Germline V gives CDR1 SGDLS, CDR2 YYNGEE. The V and J ends lost 3 bases and 0 bases, in that order; junction bases with no gene match: 3. This CDR3 spans 18 amino acids. The CDR3 DNA reads TGTGCCAGCAGCGCGGGACTAGCGGGGGGTACGAACACCGGGGAGCTGTTTTTT. Translated: CASSAGLAGGTNTGELFF.

This clone was counted at least ten times. V usage is TRBV7-2 and J usage is TRBJ1-6; the match to TRBD1 covers 9 bases. CDR1 SGHTA and CDR2 FQGNSA come from the germline V gene. This CDR3 is 15 amino acids long. V lost 5 bases and J lost 7; bases outside the gene matches: 6. In DNA, the CDR3 is TGTGCCAGCAGCCCTTGGACAGGGGAAAATTCACCCCTCCACTTT. It codes for CASSPWTGENSPLHF.

The chain is built from TRBV7-2 and TRBJ2-7; 9 bases are shared with TRBD1. CDR3 length: 16 residues. The germline CDR1 and CDR2 sequences are SGHTA and FQGNSA. V dropped 5 bases and J dropped 2; count of bases not matched to a gene: 10. CDR3 loop: CASSAPGTGKTYEQYF. CDR3 DNA: TGTGCCAGCAGCGCGCCCGGGACAGGGAAGACCTACGAGCAGTACTTC.

A note on this clone: The sample has other DNA sequences that encode this CDR3 too. This chain connects TRBV29-1 to TRBJ2-5; D may be TRBD1 (6 bases). Trimming stripped 4 bases from V and 5 bases from J, with 11 bases between. The CDR3 runs 12 residues. Germline V gene lookup returns CDR1 SQVTM and CDR2 ANQGSEA. CDR3 in amino acids: CSVGTGLETQYF. The CDR3 DNA is TGCAGCGTTGGAACAGGGCTCGAGACCCAGTACTTC.

With respect to this clone: Other DNA sequences in the same sample also yield this CDR3. The chain employs TRBV5-1 and TRBJ2-5, with D possibly TRBD2 on 6 matching bases. Trimming shortened V by 2 bases and J by 2 bases, and 10 bases separated the two germline ends. Germline lookup yields CDR1 SGHRS and CDR2 YFSETQ. This CDR3 spans 14 amino acids. The CDR3 region is CASSFGGTQETQYF. The CDR3 nucleotides read TGCGCCAGCAGCTTCGGGGGAACGCAAGAGACCCAGTACTTC.

V gene TRBV2 combines with J gene TRBJ2-1; TRBD1 is a possible D gene (6 bases). CDR1 SNHLY and CDR2 FYNNEI come from the germline V gene. The V end lost 2 bases, the J end lost 8 bases, and 13 bases lay between the germline ends. The CDR3 extends over 14 amino acids. CDR3 region: CASSELVAGDEQFF. CDR3 bases: TGTGCCAGCAGTGAATTGGTGGCAGGGGATGAGCAGTTCTTC.

CDR3 region: CASSVLKGVQQFF. Here the CDR3 DNA reads TGTGCCAGCAGTGTTCTTAAGGGGGTTCAGCAGTTCTTC. This chain joins TRBV2 and TRBJ2-1, with D possibly being TRBD1 (6 bases). V shed 4 bases and J shed 11 bases, with 15 bases lying between them. The CDR3 consists of 13 residues. Germline-derived CDR1 and CDR2 are SNHLY and FYNNEI.

In this sample, this clone turned up once. The CDR3 spells CASSLLGGPNEKLFF. DNA of the CDR3: TGTGCCAGCAGTTTACTAGGTGGCCCTAATGAAAAACTGTTTTTT. This chain joins TRBV6-5 and TRBJ1-4; no clear D gene. This CDR3 is built from 15 residues. Germline V CDR1 and CDR2: MNHEY, SVGAGI. V was shortened by 4 bases and J by 3 bases, with 12 bases between the two germline ends.